A single sample is the source of the 26 T cell receptor beta chains below, sequenced in a study of control samples from healthy donors and cancer patients. Only in-frame clones appear in the TCRdb table, and some are missing; sequencing was by immunoSEQ multiplex PCR. The top ten clones hold around 7.6% of a sample with under 150,000 clones, roughly 90% of them seen once. The sequenced sample consisted of PBMCs. Receptor source: a man aged 50-60 years with head and neck cancer.

This chain links TRBV19 with TRBJ1-2; D is possibly TRBD1 (5 bases). Germline V gives CDR1 LNHDA, CDR2 SQIVND (reference sequence). The V end was cut by 0 bases, the J end by 3 bases, with 8 bases between. The CDR3 is 14 amino acids. CDR3 DNA sequence: TGTGCCAGTAGTATAGAACAGGCAGACTATGGCTACACCTTC. Translation gives CASSIEQADYGYTF.

The chain is built from TRBV30 and TRBJ2-5; 11 bases match TRBD2. The J segment lost 4 bases and the V segment lost 2 bases, leaving 6 bases of the junction unmatched. Germline-derived CDR1 and CDR2 are GTSNPN and SVGIG (reference sequence). The CDR3 runs 15 residues. In DNA form, the CDR3 reads TGTGCCTGGAGTCTTAGCGGGGGGGCAGGAGAGACCCAGTACTTC. It is translated as CAWSLSGGAGETQYF.

The chain couples TRBV6-5 to TRBJ2-1; 9 bases fit TRBD2. This CDR3 region has 15 residues. Trimming removed 0 bases from V and 8 bases from J; junction bases left unmatched: 5. Per the germline V gene, CDR1 is MNHEY and CDR2 is SVGAGI. The CDR3 loop is CASSYSPASGDEQFF. The CDR3, as DNA: TGTGCCAGCAGTTACTCGCCGGCTAGCGGGGATGAGCAGTTCTTC.

Turning to this clone: This CDR3 is also generated by other DNA sequences in the sample. The chain couples TRBV5-6 to TRBJ2-7; tentatively, D is TRBD1 (6 bases). This CDR3 is 17 amino acids long. Trimming removed 2 bases at V and 4 bases at J, with 22 bases between. Per germline, CDR1 SGHDT and CDR2 YYEEEE. CDR3 residues: CASSFLKGGGFLYEQYF. The CDR3 nucleotides are TGTGCCAGCAGCTTTTTAAAAGGGGGTGGGTTTCTGTACGAGCAGTACTTC.

The V gene is TRBV13, the J gene TRBJ2-3; 8 nucleotides align to TRBD2. The CDR3 loop spans 14 amino acids. CDR1 and CDR2 (germline): PRHDT, FYEKMQ (reference sequence). J gave up 5 bases and V 3 bases, and 4 bases lay outside the gene matches. CDR3 in amino acids: CASSFPGGIDTQYF. CDR3 DNA: TGTGCCAGCAGCTTCCCGGGGGGGATAGATACGCAGTATTTT.

This chain joins TRBV5-1 and TRBJ2-3; 8 nucleotides line up with TRBD1. CDR1 and CDR2 (germline): SGHRS, YFSETQ. The CDR3 runs to 14 residues. V lost 6 bases and J lost 0; bases outside the gene matches: 3. CDR3 loop: CASTRTGSTDTQYF. The CDR3 nucleotides read TGCGCCAGCACCCGGACAGGGAGCACAGATACGCAGTATTTT. The complete variable domain, with remaining parts taken from reference TRBV5-1 and TRBJ2-3, reads KAGVTQTPRYLIKTRGQQVTLSCSPISGHRSVSWYQQTPGQGLQFLFEYFSETQRNKGNFPGRFSGRQFSNSRSEMNVSTLELGDSALYLCASTRTGSTDTQYFGPGTRLTVL.

This chain joins TRBV11-2 and TRBJ1-2; D gene uncertain. Trimming cost V 0 bases and J 5 bases, with 10 bases left between them. The CDR3 has 14 amino acids. The germline CDR1 and CDR2 sequences are SGHAT and FQNNGV. CDR3 nucleotides: TGTGCCAGCAGCTTAGAGGTGGCATCTTATGGCTACACCTTC. Translating gives CASSLEVASYGYTF.

The chain combines TRBV5-1 with TRBJ1-2, with a possible D match to TRBD1 (6 bases). The germline V and J ends were trimmed by 5 bases and 0 bases, with 14 bases remaining between them. The germline gives CDR1 SGHRS, CDR2 YFSETQ. CDR3 length: 15 residues. The CDR3 DNA reads TGCGCCAGCAGGGACAGCGCCGTATCTAACTATGGCTACACCTTC. Its protein is CASRDSAVSNYGYTF.

A note on this clone: Its ends do not fully match the called genes, so a read error is possible. The chain joins TRBV5-1 to TRBJ2-1, with D tentatively TRBD2 (7 bases). CDR3 length equals 16 residues. The germline CDR1 and CDR2 sequences are SGHRS and YFSETQ. CDR3 sequence: CARSAEGGTYRNEQFF. The CDR3 DNA reads as TGCGCCCGCAGCGCCGAGGGGGGGACATATCGCAATGAGCAGTTCTTC.

This rearrangement joins TRBV5-1 to TRBJ1-4, with D tentatively TRBD1 (6 bases). Germline CDR1 is SGHRS and CDR2 is YFSETQ. Trimming shortened V by 4 bases and J by 4 bases, and 14 bases separated the two germline ends. The length of the CDR3 is 15 residues. The CDR3 protein is CASSQGRGGNEKLFF. The CDR3 DNA reads as TGCGCCAGCAGCCAAGGCAGGGGCGGTAATGAAAAACTGTTTTTT.

The chain carries TRBV6-6 and TRBJ2-2; D gene ambiguous. The CDR3 covers 14 residues. With 6 bases removed from V and 1 base from J, the gap between germline ends came to 9 bases. Germline assignment: CDR1 MNHNY and CDR2 SVGAGI (reference sequence). Here the CDR3 DNA reads TGTGCCAGCAGCTCCTTGGAGAACACCGGGGAGCTGTTTTTT. Protein: CASSSLENTGELFF.

The chain carries TRBV28 and TRBJ1-2, with D tentatively TRBD1 (6 bases). Between the trimmed V and J ends, which lost 0 bases and 5 bases, there was a span of 13 bases. Germline CDR1 and CDR2: MDHEN and SYDVKM. CDR3 length: 15 amino acids. The CDR3 reads CASSLWDSLPYGYTF. The CDR3 DNA sequence: TGTGCCAGCAGTTTATGGGACAGCCTTCCTTATGGCTACACCTTC.

The chain recombines TRBV5-1 with TRBJ2-2; the D is unclear. V lost 2 bases, J lost 5 bases, and 10 bases lay in between. From germline, CDR1 is SGHRS and CDR2 YFSETQ. CDR3 length equals 14 residues. CDR3 nucleotide sequence: TGCGCCAGCAGCTTCCCGCTAGAAACCGGGGAGCTGTTTTTT. The encoded protein is CASSFPLETGELFF. Filled out from reference TRBV5-1 and TRBJ2-2, the complete variable domain reads KAGVTQTPRYLIKTRGQQVTLSCSPISGHRSVSWYQQTPGQGLQFLFEYFSETQRNKGNFPGRFSGRQFSNSRSEMNVSTLELGDSALYLCASSFPLETGELFFGEGSRLTVL.

V gene TRBV4-1 combines with J gene TRBJ2-2, with TRBD1 identical over 8 bases. This CDR3 has 16 amino acids. The junction had 4 bases not matched to a gene; V was cut back by 4 bases and J by 0 bases. Germline CDR1 MGHRA, CDR2 YSYEKL. As DNA, the CDR3 is TGCGCCAGCAGCCGCAGGACAGGGCCGAACACCGGGGAGCTGTTTTTT. This codes for CASSRRTGPNTGELFF.

The chain carries TRBV10-3 and TRBJ2-7; TRBD1 might be the D (5 bases). The V gene lost 11 bases and the J gene lost 2 bases, with 16 bases spanning the gap. The germline gives CDR1 ENHRY, CDR2 SYGVKD. This CDR3 has 13 amino acids. The CDR3 DNA reads as TGTGCCTCCAAGGCCCTAGGGGCCTACGAGCAGTACTTC. This encodes CASKALGAYEQYF.

The rearrangement links TRBV28 to TRBJ1-1; TRBD1 matches at 8 bases. The CDR3 has 17 residues. Looked up from germline, CDR1 is MDHEN and CDR2 is SYDVKM. J gave up 6 bases and V 5 bases, and 17 bases lay outside the gene matches. CDR3 nucleotides: TGTGCCAGCAGTCAGGGGGCAAATAGGAACAGGTTCGCTGAAGCTTTCTTT. Translation: CASSQGANRNRFAEAFF.

The CDR3 loop reads CAINLAGADNEQFF. In nucleotides, the CDR3 is TGTGCCATCAATCTAGCGGGAGCGGACAATGAGCAGTTCTTC. The rearrangement uses TRBV10-3 and TRBJ2-1; 10 nucleotides line up with TRBD2. There are 14 residues in the CDR3. The germline V gene encodes CDR1 ENHRY and CDR2 SYGVKD. V dropped 7 bases and J dropped 5; count of bases not matched to a gene: 5.

V gene TRBV19 combines with J gene TRBJ2-7; unclear D gene. Trimming took 0 bases from V and 3 from J, leaving 9 bases between them. Germline V gene data show CDR1 as LNHDA and CDR2 as SQIVND (reference sequence). This CDR3 is built from 14 residues. The CDR3 coding sequence is TGTGCCAGTAGTATAGAGGGATCCCTCTACGAGCAGTACTTC. This sequence encodes CASSIEGSLYEQYF.

The rearrangement joins TRBV30 to TRBJ2-2; D is possibly TRBD1 or TRBD2 (5 bases each). V lost 4 bases, J lost 8 bases, and 11 bases lay in between. From germline, CDR1 is GTSNPN and CDR2 SVGIG (reference sequence). The CDR3 is 12 amino acids. CDR3 in DNA: TGTGCCTGGACATGGGACCGAGGGGAGCTGTTTTTT. It specifies CAWTWDRGELFF.

The rearrangement joins TRBV9 to TRBJ2-3; no firm D call. CDR1 is SGDLS and CDR2 is YYNGEE in the germline V gene. V lost 0 bases to trimming and J lost 0 bases, with 17 bases between them. The length of the CDR3 is 18 residues. CDR3: CASSVAKAESPSTDTQYF. The CDR3 DNA reads TGTGCCAGCAGCGTAGCTAAGGCAGAGAGTCCCAGCACAGATACGCAGTATTTT.

The chain employs TRBV12-3 or TRBV12-4 and TRBJ2-7; 7 bases fit TRBD2. Germline trimming cut 5 bases from V and 2 bases from J; bases unmatched to any gene: 3. This CDR3 contains 13 residues. CDR3 DNA: TGTGCCAGCAGTCCGAGCGGGGCCTACGAGCAGTACTTC. The encoded protein is CASSPSGAYEQYF.

The CDR3 DNA follows: TGTGCCAGCAGCCTTTTCAGGGCCTCCTACGAGCAGTACTTC. The encoded protein is CASSLFRASYEQYF. The gene calls are TRBV28 and TRBJ2-7, with D maybe TRBD1 (5 bases). CDR3 size: 14 residues. Germline V lookup: CDR1 MDHEN, CDR2 SYDVKM. The V gene lost 6 bases and the J gene lost 0 bases, with 12 bases spanning the gap.

This clone has only a few counts. This rearrangement joins TRBV10-1 to TRBJ2-3; D not resolved. Per the germline V gene, CDR1 is WNHNN and CDR2 is SYGVQD (reference sequence). Trimming removed 0 bases from V and 4 bases from J, with 8 bases in between. The CDR3 extends over 14 amino acids. The CDR3 sequence: CASSESQGADTQYF. CDR3 nucleotides: TGCGCCAGCAGTGAGTCCCAAGGAGCAGATACGCAGTATTTT.

This chain links TRBV27 with TRBJ2-7, with 9 positions matching TRBD2. This CDR3 is 16 amino acids long. Germline V lookup: CDR1 MNHEY, CDR2 SMNVEV (reference sequence). The V gene end was trimmed by 6 bases and the J gene end by 5 bases; junction bases not matched to a gene: 14. The CDR3 region is CASRSYLAGDRNEQYF. Written as DNA, the CDR3 is TGTGCCAGCAGATCCTATTTAGCGGGGGACCGCAACGAGCAGTACTTC.

V gene TRBV2 combines with J gene TRBJ2-2; TRBD1 aligns across 7 bases. V was pared by 4 bases and J by 1 base, with 3 bases of the junction left unmatched. The CDR3 consists of 15 residues. The germline V gene encodes CDR1 SNHLY and CDR2 FYNNEI. The CDR3 nucleotides are TGTGCCAGCAGTGTAAGGACAGGGAACACCGGGGAGCTGTTTTTT. Protein sequence: CASSVRTGNTGELFF.

The chain uses TRBV28 and TRBJ2-7; a weak D match, TRBD2 (6 bases). CDR3 length equals 12 residues. Germline CDR1 MDHEN, CDR2 SYDVKM. Here the CDR3 reads CATAGSPYEQYF. The CDR3 coding sequence is TGTGCTACCGCGGGGTCTCCCTACGAGCAGTACTTC.